A single T cell receptor (beta chain) is shown here with its context. The antigen remains unidentified. This CDR3 region has 21 residues. Germline CDR1 reads ENHRY; CDR2 reads SYGVKD. After removal of 7 bases from V and 0 bases from J, the junction contained 19 bases not matched to a gene. Libraries were prepared by immunoSEQ multiplex PCR; TCRdb keeps only in-frame clonotypes and omits some of them. The table includes 200,000 to 250,000 clones, 65% to 85% detected once. The sample belongs to a study of cytomegalovirus exposure and HLA in healthy donors. Study observations and caveats: High specificity and sensitivity for cytomegalovirus status were reported for the classifier.

This clonotype was obtained from a young woman in good health and CMV-seropositive. The chain employs TRBV10-3 and TRBJ1-5, with TRBD1 matching over 12 bases. Sequencing used PBMCs. The CDR3 region has the DNA TGTGCCATCAAACCAGGGAGGCGAGGGACAGGGGGCGAAAATAGCAATCAGCCCCAGCATTTT. Translation gives CAIKPGRRGTGGENSNQPQHF.